Below are 9 T cell receptor beta chains sequenced from a single sample in a study of beta chain features in type 1 diabetes. Study-wide findings and caveats: For Type 1 diabetes patients, all four CD4+ subsets carried TCRB CDR3s that were moderately but significantly shorter.

These TCRs' antigens remain unknown. Since all of the isolated RNA was reverse transcribed, expressed TCRB transcripts were what got sequenced. Assay used: immunoSEQ multiplex PCR; TCRdb lists only in-frame clones, some missing. This repertoire shows about 190,000 clones, roughly 8% found once; its top ten account for approximately 0.54%. The specimen sequenced was central memory CD4+ T cells from blood. The receptors here all came from a man aged 18 to 35 with type 1 diabetes.

This clone was recorded at least ten times. This chain joins TRBV30 and TRBJ2-3; 8 nucleotides line up with TRBD1. With 3 bases clipped from V and 2 bases from J, the junction kept 4 bases outside the gene matches. The CDR3 length is 14 residues. Germline V gene lookup returns CDR1 GTSNPN and CDR2 SVGIG (reference sequence). DNA of the CDR3: TGTGCCTGGAGCAGGGGGCGGGTCACAGATACGCAGTATTTT. It is translated as CAWSRGRVTDTQYF.

Ten or more counts support this clone. The rearrangement joins TRBV11-2 to TRBJ2-7, with TRBD1 as a possible D gene (5 bases). CDR3 length: 11 residues. V was clipped by 4 bases and J by 6 bases, with 7 bases between them. CDR1 is SGHAT and CDR2 is FQNNGV in the germline V gene. DNA for the CDR3: TGTGCCAGCAGCTCAGGGCCCGAGCAGTACTTC. Its translation: CASSSGPEQYF. Full variable domain (outside the CDR3, taken from reference TRBV11-2 and TRBJ2-7): EAGVAQSPRYKIIEKRQSVAFWCNPISGHATLYWYQQILGQGPKLLIQFQNNGVVDDSQLPKDRFSAERLKGVDSTLKIQPAKLEDSAVYLCASSSGPEQYFGPGTRLTVT.

The J gene is TRBJ2-5, the V gene TRBV2, with 10 bases identical to TRBD1. The J segment lost 5 bases and the V segment lost 4 bases, leaving 7 bases of the junction unmatched. Looked up from germline, CDR1 is SNHLY and CDR2 is FYNNEI. This CDR3 is built from 15 residues. The CDR3 DNA follows: TGTGCCAGCAGTGCCCTGACAGGGGGCGAGGAGACCCAGTACTTC. Protein product: CASSALTGGEETQYF.

The rearrangement joins TRBV29-1 to TRBJ2-3, with D uncertain. This CDR3 comprises 13 residues. V gave up 6 bases and J gave up 2 bases, with 12 bases separating them. Germline CDR1 reads SQVTM; CDR2 reads ANQGSEA. The CDR3 spells CSVRQPLTDTQYF. In DNA form, the CDR3 reads TGCAGCGTCCGACAACCCCTCACAGATACGCAGTATTTT.

This clone has just a few counts. The chain recombines TRBV20-1 with TRBJ2-2; D uncertain. V was trimmed by 3 bases and J by 5 bases, leaving 4 bases between them. From germline, CDR1 is DFQATT and CDR2 SNEGSKA (reference sequence). The CDR3 length is 11 residues. Written as DNA, the CDR3 is TGCAGTGCTAGCCCGACCGGGGAGCTGTTTTTT. This sequence encodes CSASPTGELFF.

This clone has a handful of counts. The J gene is TRBJ2-5, the V gene TRBV5-4; 7 bases agree with TRBD2. V dropped 3 bases and J dropped 5; count of bases not matched to a gene: 7. There are 14 residues in the CDR3. Germline V gene data show CDR1 as SGHNT and CDR2 as YYREEE (reference sequence). The CDR3 nucleotides read TGTGCCAGCAGCTCTACTAGCGTCGTGGAGACCCAGTACTTC. It codes for CASSSTSVVETQYF.

This clone has a handful of counts. The chain links TRBV7-2 to TRBJ2-3; no clear D gene. The CDR3 spans 11 residues. With 4 bases removed from V and 4 bases from J, the gap between germline ends came to 3 bases. CDR1 and CDR2 (germline): SGHTA, FQGNSA. The CDR3 coding sequence is TGTGCCAGCAGCTCGGCAGATACGCAGTATTTT. Amino acids: CASSSADTQYF.

V is TRBV4-2 and J is TRBJ2-5; 11 nucleotides agree with TRBD2. This CDR3 region has 15 residues. Germline trimming cut 1 base from V and 5 bases from J; bases unmatched to any gene: 3. Germline V gives CDR1 LGHNA, CDR2 YNFKEQ. The CDR3: CASSQGSGGAETQYF. The CDR3 DNA follows: TGTGCCAGCAGCCAAGGTAGCGGGGGGGCCGAGACCCAGTACTTC.

This clone was detected a few times. This chain connects TRBV10-3 to TRBJ2-5; 11 positions agree with TRBD2. J lost 4 bases, V lost 10 bases, and 11 bases had no gene match. Germline values: CDR1 ENHRY, CDR2 SYGVKD. The CDR3 is made up of 15 amino acids. Here the CDR3 reads CATALLAGAGETQYF. CDR3 in DNA: TGTGCCACGGCCCTACTAGCGGGGGCCGGAGAGACCCAGTACTTC.